The 11 T cell receptor beta chains reported below all come from one sample, sequenced in a study of a mutant IDH1 vaccine in newly diagnosed glioma. The method was immunoSEQ multiplex PCR; TCRdb's version includes in-frame clones alone and lacks a portion of them. The data show just over 65,000 clones, with roughly 84% seen just once and 12% held by the top ten. These TCRs are of unknown antigen specificity. The time point was: week 35, safety follow-up. What each vaccine dose contained was 300 ug of mutant IDH1 20-mer peptide, accompanied by topical imiquimod. This specimen consisted of PBMCs, obtained from a glioma patient whose treatment included an IDH1 peptide vaccine. All receptors come from a man between 18 and 29 years old with glioma.

The chain joins TRBV6-5 to TRBJ1-1; D remains unclear. In germline, CDR1 is MNHEY, CDR2 SVGAGI. CDR3 size: 13 residues. V lost 3 bases, J lost 4 bases, and 9 bases lay in between. CDR3 region: CASSYTTFTEAFF. CDR3 DNA: TGTGCCAGCAGTTATACCACCTTCACTGAAGCTTTCTTT.

The CDR3 spells CASSLTGTAGNQPQHF. The CDR3 coding sequence is TGTGCCAGCAGCCTTACCGGGACAGCGGGAAATCAGCCCCAGCATTTT. The chain has TRBV7-9 and TRBJ1-5; 7 nucleotides agree with TRBD1. Germline CDR1 SEHNR, CDR2 FQNEAQ (reference sequence). The CDR3 is 16 residues long. Germline trimming cut 5 bases from V and 4 bases from J; bases unmatched to any gene: 11.

The table lists this clone with a few counts. This chain joins TRBV28 and TRBJ2-5, with D possibly matching TRBD2 (7 bases). With 2 bases removed from V and 3 bases from J, the gap between germline ends came to 19 bases. In germline, CDR1 is MDHEN, CDR2 SYDVKM. The CDR3 is 17 residues long. The CDR3 DNA is TGTGCCAGCAGTTTAACGAAGGGGGGGCAGGGGAAAGAGACCCAGTACTTC. It yields the protein CASSLTKGGQGKETQYF. The entire variable domain, with the rest obtained from reference TRBV28 and TRBJ2-5, is as follows: DVKVTQSSRYLVKRTGEKVFLECVQDMDHENMFWYRQDPGLGLRLIYFSYDVKMKEKGDIPEGYSVSREKKERFSLILESASTNQTSMYLCASSLTKGGQGKETQYFGPGTRLLVL.

This clone was found once. V usage is TRBV6-5 and J usage is TRBJ2-1, with 8 nucleotides matching TRBD2. The CDR3 spans 15 residues. Trimming took 4 bases from V and 0 from J; bases not matched to a gene: 2. Germline V gene lookup returns CDR1 MNHEY and CDR2 SVGAGI. Here the CDR3 reads CASSLSGSSYNEQFF. CDR3 nucleotides: TGTGCCAGCAGTTTAAGCGGGAGCTCCTACAATGAGCAGTTCTTC.

The chain joins TRBV9 to TRBJ1-2; D ambiguous. The ends were cut back, 4 bases at V and 0 bases at J, with 7 bases in the middle. In germline, CDR1 is SGDLS, CDR2 YYNGEE. This CDR3 region has 13 residues. The CDR3 reads CASSPTSNYGYTF. CDR3 sequence (DNA): TGTGCCAGCAGCCCGACATCTAACTATGGCTACACCTTC.

V and J are TRBV12-5 and TRBJ1-1; D gene ambiguous. This CDR3 has 11 residues. Germline CDR1 LGHNT, CDR2 FRNRAP. The ends were cut back, 9 bases at V and 0 bases at J, with 5 bases in the middle. CDR3 nucleotides: TGTGCTAGCAAAATGAACACTGAAGCTTTCTTT. Translation: CASKMNTEAFF. The variable domain in full, with the rest retrieved from reference TRBV12-5 and TRBJ1-1, is DARVTQTPRHKVTEMGQEVTMRCQPILGHNTVFWYRQTMMQGLELLAYFRNRAPLDDSGMPKDRFSAEMPDATLATLKIQPSEPRDSAVYFCASKMNTEAFFGQGTRLTVV.

The chain has TRBV7-9 and TRBJ2-1, with 7 bases fitting TRBD1. Germline-derived CDR1 and CDR2 are SEHNR and FQNEAQ (reference sequence). The CDR3 totals 15 residues. J lost 0 bases, V lost 5 bases, and 4 bases had no gene match. CDR3 region: CASSTGTASYNEQFF. In DNA form, the CDR3 reads TGTGCCAGCAGCACCGGGACAGCCTCCTACAATGAGCAGTTCTTC.

The V and J genes are TRBV5-6 and TRBJ1-5; a weak D match, TRBD1 (6 bases). The CDR3 runs to 17 residues. V lost 1 base and J lost 5, with 19 bases in between. Germline V gene lookup returns CDR1 SGHDT and CDR2 YYEEEE. The CDR3 coding sequence is TGTGCCAGCAGCTTGACTTGGCGTGGGGGGCGCGATCAGCCCCAGCATTTT. Encoded protein: CASSLTWRGGRDQPQHF.

V usage is TRBV6-1 and J usage is TRBJ1-6, with TRBD1 as a possible D gene (6 bases). The CDR3 has 11 amino acids. From germline, CDR1 is MNHNS and CDR2 SASEGT. The V end was cut by 4 bases, the J end by 15 bases, with 10 bases between. The CDR3 DNA sequence: TGTGCCAGCAGTGGACGGACAGTCCTCCACTTT. The encoded protein is CASSGRTVLHF.

The chain links TRBV9 to TRBJ2-1; 7 nucleotides agree with TRBD2. CDR3 length equals 16 residues. The trim removed 0 bases at V and 4 bases at J, leaving 7 bases unmatched. In germline, CDR1 is SGDLS, CDR2 YYNGEE. CDR3 coding DNA: TGTGCCAGCAGCGTAGCTCGGGCGGGAGTGTACAATGAGCAGTTCTTC. Its translation is CASSVARAGVYNEQFF.

V gene TRBV5-1 combines with J gene TRBJ2-2, with D tentatively TRBD1 or TRBD2 (5 bases each). This CDR3 spans 15 amino acids. V lost 5 bases, J lost 7 bases, and 18 bases lay in between. The germline V gene encodes CDR1 SGHRS and CDR2 YFSETQ. This CDR3 is CASRPGTGEVGELFF. The CDR3 DNA reads as TGCGCCAGCAGGCCTGGGACCGGTGAGGTCGGGGAGCTGTTTTTT.